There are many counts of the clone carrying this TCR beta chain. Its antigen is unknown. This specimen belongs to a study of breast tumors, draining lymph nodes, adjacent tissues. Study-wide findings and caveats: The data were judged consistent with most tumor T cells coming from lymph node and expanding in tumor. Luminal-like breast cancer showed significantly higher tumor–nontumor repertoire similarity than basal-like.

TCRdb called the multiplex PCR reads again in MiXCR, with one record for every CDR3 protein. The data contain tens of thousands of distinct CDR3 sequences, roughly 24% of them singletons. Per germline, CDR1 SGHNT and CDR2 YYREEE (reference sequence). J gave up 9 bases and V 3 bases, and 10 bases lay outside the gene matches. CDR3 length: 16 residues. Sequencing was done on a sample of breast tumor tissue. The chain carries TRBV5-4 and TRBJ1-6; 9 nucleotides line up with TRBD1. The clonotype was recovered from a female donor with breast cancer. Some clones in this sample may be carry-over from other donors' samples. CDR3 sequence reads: CASSWQTGTGRSPLHF. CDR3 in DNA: TGTGCCAGCAGCTGGCAAACCGGGACAGGGCGTTCACCCCTCCACTTT.